This T cell receptor (beta chain) emerged from a study of cytomegalovirus exposure and HLA in healthy donors. Findings and caveats of the study: Beyond CMV serostatus, there was no information to go on about immune exposure.

Trimming cost V 2 bases and J 2 bases, with 10 bases left between them. The CDR3 covers 15 residues. Germline assignment: CDR1 MNHEY and CDR2 SVGAGI. Researchers ran the PCR with 60 Vbeta and 13 Jbeta primers. Sequencing used immunoSEQ multiplex PCR; TCRdb keeps in-frame clones, though not all of them. The repertoire holds about 57,000 clones, with around 85% as singletons. There are a few counts of this clone. Its specificity is not known. Input material: PBMCs. The clonotype originates from a woman aged 30 to 39 in good health and CMV-seronegative. V gene TRBV6-5 combines with J gene TRBJ1-3; D is unclear. The CDR3 DNA follows: TGTGCCAGCAGTTACGGGCTCACTCCTGGAAACACCATATATTTT. It is translated as CASSYGLTPGNTIYF.